Following are 8 T cell receptor beta chains from one sample sequenced in a study of T cell clonotyping in hematopoietic cell transplantation. TCRdb's table, derived via immunoSEQ multiplex PCR, lists solely in-frame clones and lacks some. The profile shows tens of thousands of clones, 94% of them singletons. What was sequenced was peripheral blood mononuclear cells. These receptors all come from a woman aged 45-60 years in good health. Some clones in this sample may be carry-over from other donors' samples.

The chain links TRBV4-2 to TRBJ1-5, with no clear D. Germline-derived CDR1 and CDR2 are LGHNA and YNFKEQ. The CDR3 is made up of 16 amino acids. The V and J ends lost 0 bases and 0 bases respectively, with 9 bases between them. The DNA for the CDR3 is TGTGCCAGCAGCCAAGATCGGTCACGTAGCAATCAGCCCCAGCATTTT. Its protein product is CASSQDRSRSNQPQHF.

The rearrangement links TRBV11-3 to TRBJ2-1; D gene unclear. CDR3 length equals 13 residues. V lost 2 bases and J 4 bases, leaving 6 bases between the germline ends. Germline V CDR1 and CDR2: SGHNT, YENEEA. The CDR3 sequence is CASSLNLYNEQFF. In nucleotides, the CDR3 is TGTGCCAGCAGCTTAAACTTGTACAATGAGCAGTTCTTC.

The chain combines TRBV19 with TRBJ1-6; no clear D gene. The CDR3 totals 17 residues. V was shortened by 5 bases and J by 6 bases, with 20 bases between the two germline ends. Germline V gene lookup returns CDR1 LNHDA and CDR2 SQIVND (reference sequence). The CDR3 here is CASSATGSSLFNSPLHF. For the CDR3, the DNA is TGTGCCAGTAGTGCTACCGGGAGCAGCCTTTTTAATTCACCCCTCCACTTT.

V and J are TRBV9 and TRBJ1-1, with 8 positions matching TRBD1. CDR1 is SGDLS, CDR2 YYNGEE, per germline. The CDR3 is made up of 15 amino acids. J gave up 1 base and V 3 bases, and 5 bases lay outside the gene matches. The CDR3 protein is CASSEHGQGNTEAFF. CDR3 nucleotides: TGTGCCAGCAGCGAACACGGACAGGGGAACACTGAAGCTTTCTTT.

The V and J genes are TRBV7-2 and TRBJ2-5; TRBD2 matches at 7 bases. In germline, CDR1 is SGHTA, CDR2 FQGNSA. With 2 bases clipped from V and 3 bases from J, the junction kept 3 bases outside the gene matches. This CDR3 region has 14 residues. CDR3 DNA sequence: TGTGCCAGCAGCTTATCGAGCGGGGAAGAGACCCAGTACTTC. Translated: CASSLSSGEETQYF.

This chain connects TRBV6-6 to TRBJ2-3, with D perhaps matching TRBD1 or TRBD2 (5 bases each). V dropped 0 bases and J dropped 0 bases, with 10 bases sitting between them. Germline V CDR1 and CDR2: MNHNY, SVGAGI (reference sequence). This CDR3 region has 16 residues. The CDR3 DNA reads as TGTGCCAGCAGTTACTCGACTGGGGACAGCACAGATACGCAGTATTTT. This gives the protein CASSYSTGDSTDTQYF.

The chain combines TRBV5-4 with TRBJ1-2, with TRBD1 as a possible D gene (5 bases). CDR1 SGHNT and CDR2 YYREEE come from the germline V gene (reference sequence). Trimming took off 0 bases at V and 4 bases at J, with 13 bases between the two ends. The CDR3 is made up of 15 amino acids. The CDR3 region has the DNA TGTGCCAGCAGCTTGGATCACGGGGCGGGCTATGGCTACACCTTC. Translated, it gives CASSLDHGAGYGYTF.

The chain is built from TRBV7-6 and TRBJ1-1; tentative D call: TRBD1 (6 bases). The CDR3 loop spans 16 amino acids. Germline V gives CDR1 SGHVS, CDR2 FNYEAQ. The germline V and J ends were trimmed by 0 bases and 1 base, with 12 bases remaining between them. As DNA, the CDR3 is TGTGCCAGCAGCTTAGCCGAGGGAGGGGGGAACACTGAAGCTTTCTTT. This codes for CASSLAEGGGNTEAFF.